This T cell receptor (beta chain) was recorded in a study of shared clonotypes between healthy human individuals. Method: immunoSEQ multiplex PCR; TCRdb's copy keeps in-frame clones and lacks some. The sample consists of 550,000 to 700,000 clones, more than 70% of them appearing once. V dropped 7 bases and J dropped 0; count of bases not matched to a gene: 4. The CDR3 length is 14 residues. The germline CDR1 and CDR2 sequences are SQVTM and ANQGSEA. Nashville, Tennessee was home to all donors, each a Caucasian adult. The chain joins TRBV29-1 to TRBJ2-1; 9 bases agree with TRBD2. This receptor was obtained from a woman in her twenties or thirties in good health. The sample was memory CD4+ T cells sorted from blood. The subset denotes: CD45RA-negative fraction. The CDR3: CSGFSGSSYNEQFF. In DNA, the CDR3 is TGCAGCGGGTTTAGCGGGAGCTCCTACAATGAGCAGTTCTTC.